The following is a TCR beta chain sequence with its context. The sample comes from a study of blood T cell repertoires in COVID-19. Across the study: Samples representing acute and convalescent COVID-19 were sourced from the United States, Italy and Spain. The analysed material was cDNA or gDNA that came from T cells, B-cell-depleted T cells, or PBMCs.

In the source study's methods: Researchers report that nucleated cell counts were estimated from reference gene primer amplification. Produced via immunoSEQ multiplex PCR; TCRdb's table is partial and in-frame only. V and J calls and clone size are as listed in that table; D and trimming were resolved from the DNA. The sample records a few hundred thousand clones, nearly 90% being singletons. The V and J ends lost 5 bases and 5 bases respectively, with 13 bases between them. This CDR3 contains 14 residues. Germline-derived CDR1 and CDR2 are SNHLY and FYNNEI. Patients from Seattle were sampled longitudinally, starting during active infection.

The sequence was collected from a woman aged 60 to 75 with COVID-19, enrolled during active disease. Sequencing was done on a sample of peripheral blood. The rearrangement joins TRBV2 to TRBJ2-4; possible D gene TRBD2, 5 bases. The CDR3 nucleotides read TGTGCCAGCAGTACCCGCGGGCTCCAAAACATTCAGTACTTC. Translating gives CASSTRGLQNIQYF.